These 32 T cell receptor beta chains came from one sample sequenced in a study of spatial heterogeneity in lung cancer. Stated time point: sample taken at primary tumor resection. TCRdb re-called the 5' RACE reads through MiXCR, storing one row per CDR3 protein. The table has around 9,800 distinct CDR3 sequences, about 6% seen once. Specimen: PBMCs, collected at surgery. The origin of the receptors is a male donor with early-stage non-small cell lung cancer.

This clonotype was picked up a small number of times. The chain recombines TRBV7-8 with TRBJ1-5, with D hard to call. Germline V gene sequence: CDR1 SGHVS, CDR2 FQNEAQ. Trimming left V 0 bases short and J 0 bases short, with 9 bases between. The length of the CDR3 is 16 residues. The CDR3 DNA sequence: TGTGCCAGCAGCTTAGCCGGAGCCTATAGCAATCAGCCCCAGCATTTT. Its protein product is CASSLAGAYSNQPQHF.

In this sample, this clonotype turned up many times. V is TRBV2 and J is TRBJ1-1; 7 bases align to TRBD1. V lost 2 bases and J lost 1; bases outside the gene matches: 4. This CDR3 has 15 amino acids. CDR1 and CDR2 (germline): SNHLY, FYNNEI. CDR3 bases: TGTGCCAGCAGTGAAACGGGACAGCCGAACACTGAAGCTTTCTTT. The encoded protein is CASSETGQPNTEAFF.

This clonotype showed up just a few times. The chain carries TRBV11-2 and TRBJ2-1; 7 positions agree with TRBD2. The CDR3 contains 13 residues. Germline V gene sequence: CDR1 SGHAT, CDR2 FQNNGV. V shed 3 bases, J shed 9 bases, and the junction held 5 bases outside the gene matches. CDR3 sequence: CASSLGTTGEQFF. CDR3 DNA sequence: TGTGCCAGCAGCTTGGGGACTACGGGTGAGCAGTTCTTC.

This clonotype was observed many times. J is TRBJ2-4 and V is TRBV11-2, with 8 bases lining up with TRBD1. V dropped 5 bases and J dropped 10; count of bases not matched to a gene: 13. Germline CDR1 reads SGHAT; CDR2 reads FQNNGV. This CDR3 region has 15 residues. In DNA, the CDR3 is TGTGCCAGCAGCCTGGGACAGGCCTTTGAGGATATTCAGTACTTC. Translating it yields CASSLGQAFEDIQYF.

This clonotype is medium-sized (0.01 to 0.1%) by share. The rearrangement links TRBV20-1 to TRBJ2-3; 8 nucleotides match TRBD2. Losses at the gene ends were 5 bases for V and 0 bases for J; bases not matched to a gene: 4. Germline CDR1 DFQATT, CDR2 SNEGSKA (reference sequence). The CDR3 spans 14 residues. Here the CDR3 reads CSAVERGSTDTQYF. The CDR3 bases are TGCAGTGCTGTCGAGCGGGGGAGCACAGATACGCAGTATTTT.

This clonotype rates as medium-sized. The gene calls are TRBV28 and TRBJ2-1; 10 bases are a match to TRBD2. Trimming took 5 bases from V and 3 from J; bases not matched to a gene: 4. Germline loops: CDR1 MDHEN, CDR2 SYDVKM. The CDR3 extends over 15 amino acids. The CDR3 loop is CASSTGTSDYNEQFF. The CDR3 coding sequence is TGTGCCAGCAGTACCGGGACTAGCGACTACAATGAGCAGTTCTTC.

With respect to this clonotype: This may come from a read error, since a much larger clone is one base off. CDR3: CNAREPISSDTQYF. In DNA form, the CDR3 reads TGCAATGCTAGAGAACCGATCTCATCAGATACGCAGTATTTT. This chain links TRBV20-1 with TRBJ2-3; unclear D gene. Germline lookup yields CDR1 DFQATT and CDR2 SNEGSKA (reference sequence). The CDR3 runs to 14 residues.

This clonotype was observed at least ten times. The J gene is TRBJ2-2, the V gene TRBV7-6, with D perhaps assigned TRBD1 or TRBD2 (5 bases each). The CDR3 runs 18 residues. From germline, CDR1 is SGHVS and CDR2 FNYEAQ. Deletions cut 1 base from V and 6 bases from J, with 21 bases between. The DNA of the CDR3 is TGTGCCAGCAGCTTAGAAGAACTGACGGTCGTGGGGGCCGGGGAGCTGTTTTTT. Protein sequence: CASSLEELTVVGAGELFF. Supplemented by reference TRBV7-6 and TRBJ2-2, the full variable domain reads GAGVSQSPRYKVTKRGQDVALRCDPISGHVSLYWYRQALGQGPEFLTYFNYEAQQDKSGLPNDRFSAERPEGSISTLTIQRTEQRDSAMYRCASSLEELTVVGAGELFFGEGSRLTVL.

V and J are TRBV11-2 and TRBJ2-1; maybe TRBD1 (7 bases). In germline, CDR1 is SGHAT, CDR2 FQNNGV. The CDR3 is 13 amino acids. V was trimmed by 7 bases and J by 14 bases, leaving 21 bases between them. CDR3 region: CASTPGGTVDEFF. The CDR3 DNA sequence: TGTGCCAGCACCCCAGGGGGGACCGTCGACGAGTTCTTC.

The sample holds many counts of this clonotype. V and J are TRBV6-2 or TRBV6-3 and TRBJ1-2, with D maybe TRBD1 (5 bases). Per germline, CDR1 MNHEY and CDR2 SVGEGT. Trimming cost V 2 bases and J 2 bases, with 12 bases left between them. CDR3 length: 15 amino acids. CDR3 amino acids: CASSYAQELNYGYTF. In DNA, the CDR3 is TGTGCCAGCAGTTACGCACAGGAGCTAAACTATGGCTACACCTTC.

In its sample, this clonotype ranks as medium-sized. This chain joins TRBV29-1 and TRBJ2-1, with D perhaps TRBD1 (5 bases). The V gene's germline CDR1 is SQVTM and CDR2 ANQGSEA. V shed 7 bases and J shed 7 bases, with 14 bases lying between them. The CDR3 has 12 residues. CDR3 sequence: CSAKGARNEQFF. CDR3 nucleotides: TGCAGCGCCAAAGGGGCTAGGAATGAGCAGTTCTTC.

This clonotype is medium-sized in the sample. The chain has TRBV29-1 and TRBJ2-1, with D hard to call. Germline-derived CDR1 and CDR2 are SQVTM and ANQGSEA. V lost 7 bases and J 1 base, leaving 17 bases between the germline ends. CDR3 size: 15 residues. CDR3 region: CSADLDPYSYNEQFF. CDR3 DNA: TGCAGCGCCGACCTGGATCCGTATTCCTACAATGAGCAGTTCTTC.

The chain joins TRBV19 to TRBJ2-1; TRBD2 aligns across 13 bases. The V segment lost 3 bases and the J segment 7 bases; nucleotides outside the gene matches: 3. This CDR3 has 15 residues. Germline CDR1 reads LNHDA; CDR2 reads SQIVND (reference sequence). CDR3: CASSMGTSGKNEQFF. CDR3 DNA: TGTGCCAGTAGTATGGGGACTAGCGGGAAGAATGAGCAGTTCTTC. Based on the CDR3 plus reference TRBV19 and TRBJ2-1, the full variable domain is DGGITQSPKYLFRKEGQNVTLSCEQNLNHDAMYWYRQDPGQGLRLIYYSQIVNDFQKGDIAEGYSVSREKKESFPLTVTSAQKNPTAFYLCASSMGTSGKNEQFFGPGTRLTVL.

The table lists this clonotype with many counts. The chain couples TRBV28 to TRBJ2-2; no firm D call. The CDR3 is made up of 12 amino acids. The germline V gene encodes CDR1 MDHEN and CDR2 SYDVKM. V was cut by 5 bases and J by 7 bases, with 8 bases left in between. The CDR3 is CASSTIYGELFF. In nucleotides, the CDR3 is TGTGCCAGCAGTACGATTTACGGGGAGCTGTTTTTT.

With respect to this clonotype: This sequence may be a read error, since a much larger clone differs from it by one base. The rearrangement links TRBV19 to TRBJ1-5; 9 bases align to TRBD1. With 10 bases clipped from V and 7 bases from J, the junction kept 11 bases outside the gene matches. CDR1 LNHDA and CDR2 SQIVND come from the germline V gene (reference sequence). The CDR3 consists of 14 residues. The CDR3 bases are TGTGCCATTTCCGGGACAGGGTTGCGGCAGCCCCAGCATTTT. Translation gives CAISGTGLRQPQHF.

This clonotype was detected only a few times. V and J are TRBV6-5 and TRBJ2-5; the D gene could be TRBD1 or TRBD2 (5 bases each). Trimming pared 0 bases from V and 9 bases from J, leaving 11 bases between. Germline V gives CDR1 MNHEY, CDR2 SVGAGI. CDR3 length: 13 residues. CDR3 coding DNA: TGTGCCAGCAGTTACTCAGGGAGAGGGGCCCAGTACTTC. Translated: CASSYSGRGAQYF.

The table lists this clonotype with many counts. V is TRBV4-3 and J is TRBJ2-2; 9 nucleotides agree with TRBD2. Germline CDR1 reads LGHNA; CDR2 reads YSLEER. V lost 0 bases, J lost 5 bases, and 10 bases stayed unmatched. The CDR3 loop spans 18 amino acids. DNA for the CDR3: TGCGCCAGCAGCCAAGATTTAGGCGGGGGGGCGCTTACCGGGGAGCTGTTTTTT. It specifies CASSQDLGGGALTGELFF.

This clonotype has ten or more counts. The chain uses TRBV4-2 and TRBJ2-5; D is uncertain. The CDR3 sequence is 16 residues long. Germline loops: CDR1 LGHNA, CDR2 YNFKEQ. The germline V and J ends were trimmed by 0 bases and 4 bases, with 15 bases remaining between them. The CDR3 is CASSQEKGPWPETQYF. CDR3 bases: TGTGCCAGCAGCCAAGAGAAGGGCCCATGGCCAGAGACCCAGTACTTC.

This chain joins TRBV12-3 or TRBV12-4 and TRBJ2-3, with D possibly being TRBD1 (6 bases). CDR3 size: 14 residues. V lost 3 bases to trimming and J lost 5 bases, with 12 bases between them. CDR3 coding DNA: TGTGCCAGCAGTTTTGGGGCAGGGGAAGATACGCAGTATTTT. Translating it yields CASSFGAGEDTQYF.

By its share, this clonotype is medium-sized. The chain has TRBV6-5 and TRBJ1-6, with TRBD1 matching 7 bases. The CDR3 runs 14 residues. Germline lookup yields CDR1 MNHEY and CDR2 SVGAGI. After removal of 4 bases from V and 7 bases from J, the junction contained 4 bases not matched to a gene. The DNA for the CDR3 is TGTGCCAGCAGTTGGGACAGTCCAAATTCACCCCTCCACTTT. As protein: CASSWDSPNSPLHF.

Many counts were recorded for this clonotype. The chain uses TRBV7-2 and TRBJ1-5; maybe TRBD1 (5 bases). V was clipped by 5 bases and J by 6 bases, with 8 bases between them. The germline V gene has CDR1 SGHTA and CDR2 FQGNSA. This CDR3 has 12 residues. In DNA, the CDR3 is TGTGCCAGCAGCGTCCAGGGTCAGCCCCAGCATTTT. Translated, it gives CASSVQGQPQHF. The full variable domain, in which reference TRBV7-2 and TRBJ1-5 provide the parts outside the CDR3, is GAGVSQSPSNKVTEKGKDVELRCDPISGHTALYWYRQSLGQGLEFLIYFQGNSAPDKSGLPSDRFSAERTGGSVSTLTIQRTQQEDSAVYLCASSVQGQPQHFGDGTRLSIL.

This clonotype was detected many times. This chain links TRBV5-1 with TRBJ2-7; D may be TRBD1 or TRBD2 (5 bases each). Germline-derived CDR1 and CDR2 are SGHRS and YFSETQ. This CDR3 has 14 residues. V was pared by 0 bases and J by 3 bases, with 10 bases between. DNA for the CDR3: TGCGCCAGCAGCTTGGACCGGGACGGCTACGAGCAGTACTTC. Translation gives CASSLDRDGYEQYF.

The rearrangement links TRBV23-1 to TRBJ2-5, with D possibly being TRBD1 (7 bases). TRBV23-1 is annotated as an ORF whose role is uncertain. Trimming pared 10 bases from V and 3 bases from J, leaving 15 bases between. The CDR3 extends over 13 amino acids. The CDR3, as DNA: TGCGCCACTCCGGACAGGAGGGAAGAGACCCAGTACTTC. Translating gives CATPDRREETQYF.

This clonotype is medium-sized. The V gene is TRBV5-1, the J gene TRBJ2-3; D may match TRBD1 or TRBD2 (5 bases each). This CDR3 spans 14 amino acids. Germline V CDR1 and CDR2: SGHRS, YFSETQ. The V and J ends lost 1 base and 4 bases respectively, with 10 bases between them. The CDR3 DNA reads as TGCGCCAGCAGCTTGAGGGGAGACTCAGATACGCAGTATTTT. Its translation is CASSLRGDSDTQYF.

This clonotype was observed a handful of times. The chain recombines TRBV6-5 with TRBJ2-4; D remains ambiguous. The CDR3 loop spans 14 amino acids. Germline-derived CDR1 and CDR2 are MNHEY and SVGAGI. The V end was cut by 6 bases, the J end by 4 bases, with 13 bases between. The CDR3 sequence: CASSPPQTKNIQYF. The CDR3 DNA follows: TGTGCCAGCAGCCCCCCCCAGACTAAAAACATTCAGTACTTC.

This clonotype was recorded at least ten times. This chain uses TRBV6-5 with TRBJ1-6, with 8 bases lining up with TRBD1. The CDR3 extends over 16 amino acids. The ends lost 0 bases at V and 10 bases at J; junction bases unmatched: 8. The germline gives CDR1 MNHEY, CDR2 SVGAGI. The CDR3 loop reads CASSYSGTGGISPLHF. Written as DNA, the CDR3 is TGTGCCAGCAGTTACTCCGGGACAGGAGGGATCTCACCCCTCCACTTT.

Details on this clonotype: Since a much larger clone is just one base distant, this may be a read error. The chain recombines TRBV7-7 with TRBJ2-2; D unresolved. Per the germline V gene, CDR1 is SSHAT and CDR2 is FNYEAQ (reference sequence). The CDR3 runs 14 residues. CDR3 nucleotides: TGTGTCAGCAGCCTTACAGCGAACACCGGGGAGCTGTTTTTT. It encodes CVSSLTANTGELFF.

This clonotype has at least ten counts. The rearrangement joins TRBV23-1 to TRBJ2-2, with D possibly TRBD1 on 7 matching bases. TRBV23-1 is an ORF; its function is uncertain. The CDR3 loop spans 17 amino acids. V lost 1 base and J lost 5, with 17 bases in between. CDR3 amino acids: CASSQWRGRWLTGELFF. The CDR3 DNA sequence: TGCGCCAGCAGTCAATGGAGGGGGCGATGGCTTACCGGGGAGCTGTTTTTT.

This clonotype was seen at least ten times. The CDR3 protein is CASSLGGQVGQETQYF. CDR3 bases: TGTGCCAGCAGCTTGGGGGGACAGGTCGGACAAGAGACCCAGTACTTC. The chain couples TRBV5-4 to TRBJ2-5; TRBD1 aligns across 8 bases. Losses at the gene ends were 0 bases for V and 2 bases for J; bases not matched to a gene: 6. The CDR3 is made up of 16 amino acids. Germline assignment: CDR1 SGHNT and CDR2 YYREEE (reference sequence).

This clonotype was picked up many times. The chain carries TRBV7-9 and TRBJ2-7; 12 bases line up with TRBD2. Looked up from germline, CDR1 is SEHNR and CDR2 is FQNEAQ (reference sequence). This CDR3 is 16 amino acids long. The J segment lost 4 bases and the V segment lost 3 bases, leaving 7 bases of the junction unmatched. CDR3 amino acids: CASSFLAGGPGYEQYF. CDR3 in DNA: TGTGCCAGCAGCTTTCTAGCGGGGGGGCCGGGTTACGAGCAGTACTTC. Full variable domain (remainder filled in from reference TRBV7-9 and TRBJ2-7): DTGVSQNPRHKITKRGQNVTFRCDPISEHNRLYWYRQTLGQGPEFLTYFQNEAQLEKSRLLSDRFSAERPKGSFSTLEIQRTEQGDSAMYLCASSFLAGGPGYEQYFGPGTRLTVT.

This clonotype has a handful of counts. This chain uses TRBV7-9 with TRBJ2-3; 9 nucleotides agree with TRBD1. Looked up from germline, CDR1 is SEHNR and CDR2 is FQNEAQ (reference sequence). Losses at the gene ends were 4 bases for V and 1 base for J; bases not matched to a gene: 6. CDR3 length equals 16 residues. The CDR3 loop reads CASSSGTGWGTDTQYF. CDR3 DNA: TGTGCCAGCAGCTCCGGGACAGGGTGGGGCACAGATACGCAGTATTTT.

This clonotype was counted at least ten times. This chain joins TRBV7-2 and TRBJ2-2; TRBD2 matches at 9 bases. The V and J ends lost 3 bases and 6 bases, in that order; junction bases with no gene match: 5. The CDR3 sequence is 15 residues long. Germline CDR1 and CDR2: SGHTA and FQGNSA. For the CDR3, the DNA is TGTGCCAGCAGCTTCTACGGGACTAGCTCCGGGGAGCTGTTTTTT. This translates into CASSFYGTSSGELFF.